This entry describes one TCR beta chain. Its antigen is still unknown. Sequenced by immunoSEQ multiplex PCR; TCRdb stores in-frame clones only, minus some. In the table there are under 150,000 clones, roughly 88% of which are singletons. This entry belongs to a study of T cell responses to AZD1222 COVID-19 vaccine. Findings and limits, study-wide: Clonal diversity may have been underestimated in mostly white British donors. Just a handful of AZD1222 recipients tested seropositive at baseline. There were vaccine-associated CD4 TCRs across spike, dominant at 160-218 and 743-854. Receipt of two AZD1222 doses was followed by a rise in Spike-specific TCR breadth and depth.

Looked up from germline, CDR1 is MNHEY and CDR2 is SVGAGI. The CDR3 extends over 14 amino acids. The V end was cut by 6 bases, the J end by 4 bases, with 15 bases between. The V and J genes are TRBV6-5 and TRBJ1-2; D ambiguous. The TCR sequence derives from an adult who received the AZD1222 COVID-19 vaccine. Sequencing used peripheral blood, obtained 28 days after the second AZD1222 dose. The CDR3 nucleotides are TGTGCCAGCAGCGAGGCAGACGATCGCTATGGCTACACCTTC. This sequence encodes CASSEADDRYGYTF.